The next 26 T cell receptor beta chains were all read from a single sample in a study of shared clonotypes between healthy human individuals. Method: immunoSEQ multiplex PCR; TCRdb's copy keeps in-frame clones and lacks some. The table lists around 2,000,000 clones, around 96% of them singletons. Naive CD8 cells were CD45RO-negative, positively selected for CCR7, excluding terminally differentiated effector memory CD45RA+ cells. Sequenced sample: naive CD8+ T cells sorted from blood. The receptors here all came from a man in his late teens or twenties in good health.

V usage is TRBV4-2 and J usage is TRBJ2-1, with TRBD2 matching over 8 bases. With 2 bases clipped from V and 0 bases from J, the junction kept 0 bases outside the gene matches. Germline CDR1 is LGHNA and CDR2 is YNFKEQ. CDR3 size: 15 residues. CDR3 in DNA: TGTGCCAGCAGCCAACTAGCGGGCTCCTACAATGAGCAGTTCTTC. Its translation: CASSQLAGSYNEQFF.

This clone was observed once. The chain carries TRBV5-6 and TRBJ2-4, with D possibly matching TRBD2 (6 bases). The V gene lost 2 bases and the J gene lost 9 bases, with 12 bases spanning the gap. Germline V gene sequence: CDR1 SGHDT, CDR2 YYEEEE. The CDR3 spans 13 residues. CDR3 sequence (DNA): TGTGCCAGCAGCTTACGCAGGGAGGCCATTCAGTACTTC. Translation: CASSLRREAIQYF. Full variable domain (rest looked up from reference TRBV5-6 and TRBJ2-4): DAGVTQSPTHLIKTRGQQVTLRCSPKSGHDTVSWYQQALGQGPQFIFQYYEEEERQRGNFPDRFSGHQFPNYSSELNVNALLLGDSALYLCASSLRREAIQYFGAGTRLSVL.

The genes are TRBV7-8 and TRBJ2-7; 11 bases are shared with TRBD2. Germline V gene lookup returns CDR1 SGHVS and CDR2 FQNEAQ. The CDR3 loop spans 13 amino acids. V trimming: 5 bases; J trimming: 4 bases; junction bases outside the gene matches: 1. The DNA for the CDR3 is TGTGCCAGCAGCGGGACTAGCGGATACGAGCAGTACTTC. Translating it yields CASSGTSGYEQYF.

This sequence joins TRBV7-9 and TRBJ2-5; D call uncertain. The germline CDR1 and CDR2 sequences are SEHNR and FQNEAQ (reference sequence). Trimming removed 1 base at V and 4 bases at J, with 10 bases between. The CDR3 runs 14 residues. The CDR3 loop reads CASSLGWGLETQYF. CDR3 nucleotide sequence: TGTGCCAGCAGCTTAGGATGGGGTTTAGAGACCCAGTACTTC.

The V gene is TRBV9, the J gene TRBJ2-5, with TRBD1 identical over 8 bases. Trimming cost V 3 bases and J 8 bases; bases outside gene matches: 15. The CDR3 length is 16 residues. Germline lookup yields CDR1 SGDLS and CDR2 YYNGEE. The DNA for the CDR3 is TGTGCCAGCAGCGCAGACCATGGACAGGGAAGGGGCACCCAGTACTTC. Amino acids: CASSADHGQGRGTQYF.

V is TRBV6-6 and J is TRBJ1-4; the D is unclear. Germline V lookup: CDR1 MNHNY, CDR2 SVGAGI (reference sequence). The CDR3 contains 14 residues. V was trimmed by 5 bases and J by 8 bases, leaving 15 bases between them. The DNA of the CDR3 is TGTGCCAGCAGTCCGAGGACGGTCGGCGAAAAACTGTTTTTT. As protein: CASSPRTVGEKLFF.

This CDR3 reads CASNLPGQGAGMNTEAFF. The CDR3 region has the DNA TGTGCCAGCAACCTACCGGGACAGGGGGCCGGGATGAACACTGAAGCTTTCTTT. The chain uses TRBV28 and TRBJ1-1, with TRBD1 matching 12 bases. CDR1 MDHEN and CDR2 SYDVKM come from the germline V gene. The CDR3 is 18 residues long. The V and J ends lost 7 bases and 0 bases, in that order; junction bases with no gene match: 12.

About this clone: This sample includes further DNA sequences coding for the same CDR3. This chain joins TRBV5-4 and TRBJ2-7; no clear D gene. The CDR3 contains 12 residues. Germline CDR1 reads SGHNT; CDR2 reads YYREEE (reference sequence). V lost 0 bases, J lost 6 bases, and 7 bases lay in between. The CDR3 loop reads CASSLGPGEQYF. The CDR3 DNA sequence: TGTGCCAGCAGCTTGGGTCCAGGCGAGCAGTACTTC.

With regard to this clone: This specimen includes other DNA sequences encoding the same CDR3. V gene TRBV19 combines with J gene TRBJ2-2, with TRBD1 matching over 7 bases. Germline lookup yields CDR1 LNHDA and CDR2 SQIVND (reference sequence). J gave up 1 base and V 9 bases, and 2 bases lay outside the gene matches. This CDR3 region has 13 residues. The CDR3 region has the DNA TGTGCCAGCCGGACAGGGAACACCGGGGAGCTGTTTTTT. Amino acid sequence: CASRTGNTGELFF.

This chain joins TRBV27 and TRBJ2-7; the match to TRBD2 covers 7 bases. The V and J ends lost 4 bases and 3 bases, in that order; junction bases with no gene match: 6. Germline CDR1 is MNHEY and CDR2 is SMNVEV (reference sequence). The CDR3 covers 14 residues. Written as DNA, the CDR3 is TGTGCCAGCAGTTCTAGAGCGGGGAGCTACGAGCAGTACTTC. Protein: CASSSRAGSYEQYF.

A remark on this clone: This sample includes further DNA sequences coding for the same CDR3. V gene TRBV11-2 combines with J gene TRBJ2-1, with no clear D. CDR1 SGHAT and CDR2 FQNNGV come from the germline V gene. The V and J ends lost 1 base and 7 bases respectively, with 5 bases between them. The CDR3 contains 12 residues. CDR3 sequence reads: CASSLGLNEQFF. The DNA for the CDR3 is TGTGCCAGCAGCTTAGGTCTAAATGAGCAGTTCTTC.

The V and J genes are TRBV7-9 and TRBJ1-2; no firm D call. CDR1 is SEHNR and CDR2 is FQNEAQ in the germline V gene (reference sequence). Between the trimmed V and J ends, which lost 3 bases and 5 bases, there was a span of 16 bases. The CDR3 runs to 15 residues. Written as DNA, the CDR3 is TGTGCCAGCAGCTTGTCTGTCACGGATTATTATGGCTACACCTTC. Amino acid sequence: CASSLSVTDYYGYTF. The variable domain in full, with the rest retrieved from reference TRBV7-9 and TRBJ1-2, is DTGVSQNPRHKITKRGQNVTFRCDPISEHNRLYWYRQTLGQGPEFLTYFQNEAQLEKSRLLSDRFSAERPKGSFSTLEIQRTEQGDSAMYLCASSLSVTDYYGYTFGSGTRLTVV.

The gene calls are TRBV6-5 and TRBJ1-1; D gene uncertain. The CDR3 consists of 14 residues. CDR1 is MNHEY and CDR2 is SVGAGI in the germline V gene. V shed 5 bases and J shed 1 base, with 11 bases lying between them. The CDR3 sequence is CASSGVTTNTEAFF. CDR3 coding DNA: TGTGCCAGCAGTGGGGTGACAACGAACACTGAAGCTTTCTTT.

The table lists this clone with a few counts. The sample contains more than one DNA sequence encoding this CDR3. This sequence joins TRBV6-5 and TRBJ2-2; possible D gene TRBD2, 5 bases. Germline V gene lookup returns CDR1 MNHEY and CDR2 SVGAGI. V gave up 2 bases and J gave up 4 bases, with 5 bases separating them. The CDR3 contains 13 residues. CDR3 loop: CASSYAGTGELFF. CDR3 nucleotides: TGTGCCAGCAGTTACGCGGGCACCGGGGAGCTGTTTTTT.

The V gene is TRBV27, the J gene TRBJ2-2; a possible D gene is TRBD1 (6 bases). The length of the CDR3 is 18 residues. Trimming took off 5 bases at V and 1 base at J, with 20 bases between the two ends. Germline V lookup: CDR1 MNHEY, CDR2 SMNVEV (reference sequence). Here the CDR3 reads CASSPPREGQLNTGELFF. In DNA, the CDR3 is TGTGCCAGCAGTCCCCCCAGGGAAGGACAGCTGAACACCGGGGAGCTGTTTTTT.

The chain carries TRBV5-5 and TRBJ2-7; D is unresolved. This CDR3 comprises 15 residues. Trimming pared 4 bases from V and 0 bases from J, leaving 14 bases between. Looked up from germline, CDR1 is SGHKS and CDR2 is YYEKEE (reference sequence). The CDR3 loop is CASSPRLLDSYEQYF. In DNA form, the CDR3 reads TGTGCCAGCAGCCCCCGACTGCTGGACTCCTACGAGCAGTACTTC.

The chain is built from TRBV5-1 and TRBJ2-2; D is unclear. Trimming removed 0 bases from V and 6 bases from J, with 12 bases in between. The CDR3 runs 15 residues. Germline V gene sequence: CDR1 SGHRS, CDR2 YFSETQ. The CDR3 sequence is CASSLAASTAGELFF. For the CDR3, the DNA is TGCGCCAGCAGCTTGGCAGCCTCAACGGCCGGGGAGCTGTTTTTT.

CDR3 amino acids: CASSLGLDPHNEQFF. The DNA of the CDR3 is TGTGCCAGCAGCTTGGGACTAGACCCCCACAATGAGCAGTTCTTC. The V gene is TRBV5-4, the J gene TRBJ2-1, with D tentatively TRBD2 (6 bases). The CDR3 contains 15 residues. The germline V gene has CDR1 SGHNT and CDR2 YYREEE (reference sequence). Between the trimmed V and J ends, which lost 0 bases and 5 bases, there was a span of 12 bases.

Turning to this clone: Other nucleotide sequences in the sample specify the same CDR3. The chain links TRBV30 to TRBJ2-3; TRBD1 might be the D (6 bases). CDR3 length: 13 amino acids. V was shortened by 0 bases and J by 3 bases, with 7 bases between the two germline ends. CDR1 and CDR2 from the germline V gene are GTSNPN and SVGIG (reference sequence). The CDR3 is CAWSVTGTDTQYF. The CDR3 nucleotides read TGTGCCTGGAGTGTTACAGGGACAGATACGCAGTATTTT.

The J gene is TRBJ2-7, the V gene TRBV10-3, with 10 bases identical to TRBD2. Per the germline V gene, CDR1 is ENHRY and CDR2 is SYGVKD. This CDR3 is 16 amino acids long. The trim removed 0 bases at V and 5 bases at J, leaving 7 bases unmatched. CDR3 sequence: CAISESPSGSGDEQYF. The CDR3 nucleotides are TGTGCCATCAGTGAGTCGCCTAGCGGGAGCGGGGACGAGCAGTACTTC.

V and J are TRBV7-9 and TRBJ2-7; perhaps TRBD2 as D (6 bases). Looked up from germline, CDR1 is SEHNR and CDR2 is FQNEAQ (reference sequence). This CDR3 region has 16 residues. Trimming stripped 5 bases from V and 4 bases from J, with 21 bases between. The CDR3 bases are TGTGCCAGCAGCCCCGGTGGGGCGGGGCCGCATTACGAGCAGTACTTC. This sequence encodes CASSPGGAGPHYEQYF.

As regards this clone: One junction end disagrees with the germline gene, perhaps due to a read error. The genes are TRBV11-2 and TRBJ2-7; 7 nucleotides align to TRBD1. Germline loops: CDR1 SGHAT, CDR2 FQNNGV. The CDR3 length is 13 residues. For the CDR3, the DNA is TGTGCCAGCAGCCTAGAAACAGGGGTTGAGCAGTACTTC. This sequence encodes CASSLETGVEQYF.

CDR3 protein: CASSLTEQTSYEQYF. CDR3 nucleotides: TGTGCCAGCAGTTTGACAGAACAGACCTCCTACGAGCAGTACTTC. The rearrangement joins TRBV6-5 to TRBJ2-7; possible D gene TRBD1, 5 bases. This CDR3 spans 15 amino acids. Germline lookup yields CDR1 MNHEY and CDR2 SVGAGI. V lost 4 bases and J lost 0, with 13 bases in between.

The CDR3 nucleotides read TGTGCCAGCAGCTCGGACCGGGGTCCAGGTGAGCAGTTCTTC. It specifies CASSSDRGPGEQFF. This sequence joins TRBV5-6 and TRBJ2-1, with D perhaps TRBD2 (5 bases). Trimming cost V 3 bases and J 9 bases, with 16 bases left between them. This CDR3 region has 14 residues. CDR1 and CDR2 (germline): SGHDT, YYEEEE.

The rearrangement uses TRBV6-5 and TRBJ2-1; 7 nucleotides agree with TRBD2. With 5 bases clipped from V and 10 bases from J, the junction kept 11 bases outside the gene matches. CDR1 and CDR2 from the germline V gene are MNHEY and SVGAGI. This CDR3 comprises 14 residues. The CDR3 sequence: CASSTLGGAGEQFF. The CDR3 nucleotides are TGTGCCAGCAGTACTCTGGGAGGGGCAGGGGAGCAGTTCTTC.

The CDR3 protein is CASSDPRESGSYYNEQFF. The CDR3 region has the DNA TGTGCCAGCAGTGACCCCCGGGAAAGCGGGAGTTACTACAATGAGCAGTTCTTC. The V call is TRBV2, the J call TRBJ2-1; 8 nucleotides match TRBD2. CDR1 is SNHLY and CDR2 is FYNNEI in the germline V gene. The CDR3 runs 18 residues. V gave up 3 bases and J gave up 3 bases; unmatched junction bases: 13.